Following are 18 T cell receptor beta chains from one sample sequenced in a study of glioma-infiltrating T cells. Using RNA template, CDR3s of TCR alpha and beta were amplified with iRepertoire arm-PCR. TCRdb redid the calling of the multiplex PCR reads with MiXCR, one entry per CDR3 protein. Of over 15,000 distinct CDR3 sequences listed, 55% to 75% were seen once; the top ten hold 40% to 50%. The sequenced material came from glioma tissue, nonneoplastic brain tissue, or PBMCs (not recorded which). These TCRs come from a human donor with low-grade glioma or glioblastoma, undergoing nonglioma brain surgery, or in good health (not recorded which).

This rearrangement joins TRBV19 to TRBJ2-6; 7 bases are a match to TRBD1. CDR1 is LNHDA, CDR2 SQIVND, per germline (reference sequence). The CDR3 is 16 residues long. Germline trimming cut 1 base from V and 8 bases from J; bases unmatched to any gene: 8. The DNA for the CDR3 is TGTGCCAGTAGTATAGCGGAGACAGGGTCCACCAACGTCCTGACTTTC. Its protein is CASSIAETGSTNVLTF.

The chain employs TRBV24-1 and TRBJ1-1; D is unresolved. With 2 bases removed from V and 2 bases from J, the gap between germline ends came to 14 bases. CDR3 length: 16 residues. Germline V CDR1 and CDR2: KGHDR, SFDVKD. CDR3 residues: CATSDSPARENTEAFF. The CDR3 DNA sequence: TGTGCCACCAGTGATTCCCCTGCTAGGGAAAACACTGAAGCTTTCTTT.

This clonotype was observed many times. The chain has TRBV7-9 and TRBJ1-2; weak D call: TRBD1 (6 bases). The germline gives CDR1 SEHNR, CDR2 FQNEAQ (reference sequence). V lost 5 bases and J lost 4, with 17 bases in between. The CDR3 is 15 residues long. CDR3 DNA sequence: TGTGCCAGCAGCCCAAGGGGGACTCCTGGCTATGGCTACACCTTC. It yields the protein CASSPRGTPGYGYTF. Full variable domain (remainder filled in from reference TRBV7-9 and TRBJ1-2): DTGVSQNPRHKITKRGQNVTFRCDPISEHNRLYWYRQTLGQGPEFLTYFQNEAQLEKSRLLSDRFSAERPKGSFSTLEIQRTEQGDSAMYLCASSPRGTPGYGYTFGSGTRLTVV.

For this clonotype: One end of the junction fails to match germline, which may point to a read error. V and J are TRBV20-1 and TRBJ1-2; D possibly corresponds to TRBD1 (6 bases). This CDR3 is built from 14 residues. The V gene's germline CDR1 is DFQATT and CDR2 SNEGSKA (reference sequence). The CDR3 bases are TGCAGTGCTAGCCCCACGGGCAGGGACGGGGGCTACGCCTTC. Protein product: CSASPTGRDGGYAF.

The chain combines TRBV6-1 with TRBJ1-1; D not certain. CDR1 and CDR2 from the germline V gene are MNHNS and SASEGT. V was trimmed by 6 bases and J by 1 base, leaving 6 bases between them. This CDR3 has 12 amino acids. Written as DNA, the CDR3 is TGTGCCAGCAGGGGAGGGAACACTGAAGCTTTCTTT. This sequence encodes CASRGGNTEAFF.

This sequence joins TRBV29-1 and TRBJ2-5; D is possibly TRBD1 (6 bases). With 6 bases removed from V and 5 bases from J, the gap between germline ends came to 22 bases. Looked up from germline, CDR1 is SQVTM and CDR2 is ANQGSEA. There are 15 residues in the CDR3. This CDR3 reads CSVRSQGPRRETQYF. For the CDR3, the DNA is TGCAGCGTCCGGTCACAGGGCCCGAGAAGGGAGACCCAGTACTTC. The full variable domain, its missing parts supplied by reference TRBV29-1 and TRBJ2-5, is SAVISQKPSRDICQRGTSLTIQCQVDSQVTMMFWYRQQPGQSLTLIATANQGSEATYESGFVIDKFPISRPNLTFSTLTVSNMSPEDSSIYLCSVRSQGPRRETQYFGPGTRLLVL.

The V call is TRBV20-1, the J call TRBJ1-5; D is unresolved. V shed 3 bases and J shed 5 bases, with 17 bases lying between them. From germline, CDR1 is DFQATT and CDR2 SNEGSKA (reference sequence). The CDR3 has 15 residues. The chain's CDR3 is CSARALTGAYQPQHF. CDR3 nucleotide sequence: TGCAGTGCTAGGGCGCTGACGGGTGCCTATCAGCCCCAGCATTTT.

The CDR3 protein is CASSLAGTSYEQYF. The DNA of the CDR3 is TGTGCCAGCAGCCTCGCCGGGACTTCCTACGAGCAGTACTTC. The chain carries TRBV11-2 and TRBJ2-7; D perhaps matches TRBD2 (6 bases). The germline V gene encodes CDR1 SGHAT and CDR2 FQNNGV. The CDR3 sequence is 14 residues long. The V gene lost 5 bases and the J gene lost 1 base, with 12 bases spanning the gap. Full variable domain (rest looked up from reference TRBV11-2 and TRBJ2-7): EAGVAQSPRYKIIEKRQSVAFWCNPISGHATLYWYQQILGQGPKLLIQFQNNGVVDDSQLPKDRFSAERLKGVDSTLKIQPAKLEDSAVYLCASSLAGTSYEQYFGPGTRLTVT.

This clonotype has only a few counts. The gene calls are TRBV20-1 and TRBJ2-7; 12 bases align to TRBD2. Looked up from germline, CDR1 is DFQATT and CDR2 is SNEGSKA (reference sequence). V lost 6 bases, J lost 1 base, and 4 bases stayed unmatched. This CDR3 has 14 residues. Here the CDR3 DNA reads TGCAGTGCAGGGACTAGCGGGCGTTCCTACGAGCAGTACTTC. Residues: CSAGTSGRSYEQYF.

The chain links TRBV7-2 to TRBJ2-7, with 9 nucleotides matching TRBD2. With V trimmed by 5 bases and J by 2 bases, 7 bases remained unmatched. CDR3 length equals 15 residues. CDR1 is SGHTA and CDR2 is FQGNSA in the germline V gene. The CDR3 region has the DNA TGTGCCAGCAGCGACTCGGGACTAGCTACCTACGAGCAGTACTTC. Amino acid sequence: CASSDSGLATYEQYF.

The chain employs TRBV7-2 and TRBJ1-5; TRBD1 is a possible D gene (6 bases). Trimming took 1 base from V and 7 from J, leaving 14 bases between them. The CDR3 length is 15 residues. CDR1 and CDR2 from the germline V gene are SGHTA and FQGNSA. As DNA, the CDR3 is TGTGCCAGCAGCTTAGAGTGGGGGCGCAGGCAGCCCCAGCATTTT. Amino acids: CASSLEWGRRQPQHF.

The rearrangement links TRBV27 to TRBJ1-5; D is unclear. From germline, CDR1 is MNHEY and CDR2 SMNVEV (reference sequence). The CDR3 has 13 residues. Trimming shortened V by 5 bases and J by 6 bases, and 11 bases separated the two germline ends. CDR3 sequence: CASSPREGQPQHF. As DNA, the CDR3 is TGTGCCAGCAGTCCCCGAGAGGGTCAGCCCCAGCATTTT.

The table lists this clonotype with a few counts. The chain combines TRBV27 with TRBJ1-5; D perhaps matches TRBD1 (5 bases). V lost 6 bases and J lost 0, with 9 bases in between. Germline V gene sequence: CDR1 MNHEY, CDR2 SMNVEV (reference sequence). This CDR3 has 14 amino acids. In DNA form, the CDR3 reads TGTGCCAGCAGAGACAGATATAGCAATCAGCCCCAGCATTTT. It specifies CASRDRYSNQPQHF.

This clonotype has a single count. The CDR3 loop reads CASSYSSNPEGETQYF. The CDR3 DNA reads TGTGCCAGCAGTTACTCGTCCAATCCGGAGGGAGAGACCCAGTACTTC. This chain connects TRBV6-5 to TRBJ2-5; D is perhaps TRBD2 (6 bases). Deletions cut 0 bases from V and 4 bases from J, with 15 bases between. The CDR3 extends over 16 amino acids. Looked up from germline, CDR1 is MNHEY and CDR2 is SVGAGI.

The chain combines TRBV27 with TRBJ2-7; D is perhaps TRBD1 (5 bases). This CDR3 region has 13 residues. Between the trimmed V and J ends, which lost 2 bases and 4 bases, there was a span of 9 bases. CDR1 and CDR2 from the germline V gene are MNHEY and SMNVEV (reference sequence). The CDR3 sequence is CASSLQGAYEQYF. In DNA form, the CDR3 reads TGTGCCAGCAGTTTACAGGGTGCGTACGAGCAGTACTTC.

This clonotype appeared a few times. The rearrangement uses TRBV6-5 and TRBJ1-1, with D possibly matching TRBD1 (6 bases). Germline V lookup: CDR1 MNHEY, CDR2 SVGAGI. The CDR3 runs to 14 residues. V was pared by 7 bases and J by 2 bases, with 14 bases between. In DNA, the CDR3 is TGTGCCAGCACTGAGACCGGGACAAACACTGAAGCTTTCTTT. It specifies CASTETGTNTEAFF.

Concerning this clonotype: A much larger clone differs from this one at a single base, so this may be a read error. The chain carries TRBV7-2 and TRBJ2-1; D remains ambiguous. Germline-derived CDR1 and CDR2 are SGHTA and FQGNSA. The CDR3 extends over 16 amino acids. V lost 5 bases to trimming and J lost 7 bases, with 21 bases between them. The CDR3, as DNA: TGTGCCAGCAGCCCTATAGTGGGCCGGTACAGTAATGAGCAGTTCTTC. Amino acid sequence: CASSPIVGRYSNEQFF.

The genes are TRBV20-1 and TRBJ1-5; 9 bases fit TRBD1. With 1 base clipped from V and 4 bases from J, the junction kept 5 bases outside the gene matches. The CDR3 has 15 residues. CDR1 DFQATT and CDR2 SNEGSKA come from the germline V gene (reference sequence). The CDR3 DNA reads TGCAGTGCTAGAGTGGGACAGGGAGTAAATCAGCCCCAGCATTTT. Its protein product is CSARVGQGVNQPQHF.